Listed below are T cell receptor beta chains from one sample, sequenced in a study of radiation and T cells in renal cell carcinoma. Only in-frame clones appear in the TCRdb table, and some are missing; sequencing was by immunoSEQ multiplex PCR. The sample holds 150,000 or so clones, over 75% seen once. The specimen was blood, collected from a patient whose treatment included radiotherapy and nephrectomy. The receptor set was obtained from a woman between 45 and 65 years old with renal cell carcinoma. The CDR3 runs from the conserved cysteine through the conserved F or W. D genes are given only for firm matches. Size is stated for part of the rows, as once, few or many counts, or as a class when the clone is expanded.

CDR3 length	clone size	J gene	V gene	D gene	CDR3 protein	CDR3 DNA
11	-	TRBJ2-7	TRBV19	-	CASSNGYEQYF	TGTGCCAGTAGTAACGGATACGAGCAGTACTTC
12	once	TRBJ2-7	TRBV2	-	CASRANREMEYF	TGTGCCAGCAGAGCCAACAGGGAGATGGAGTACTTC
14	few	TRBJ1-2	TRBV4-1	-	CASSQGRLNYGYTF	TGCGCCAGCAGCCAAGGCCGGCTTAACTATGGCTACACCTTC
15	-	TRBJ2-6	TRBV30	-	CAWTPGRSGANVLTF	TGTGCCTGGACCCCTGGGAGGTCTGGGGCCAACGTCCTGACTTTC
13	-	TRBJ2-1	TRBV5-6	-	CASSFGSRNEQFF	TGTGCCAGCAGCTTTGGGTCCCGCAATGAGCAGTTCTTC
16	-	TRBJ2-1	TRBV6-5	TRBD2	CASSYSTSGGAGEQFF	TGTGCCAGCAGTTACTCGACTAGCGGGGGGGCAGGTGAGCAGTTCTTC
15	-	TRBJ2-5	TRBV5-6	-	CASSSLQGPRETQYF	TGTGCCAGCAGCTCCCTACAGGGACCCAGGGAGACCCAGTACTTC
13	-	TRBJ2-1	TRBV6-1	TRBD1	CASMGQGYNEQFF	TGTGCCAGCATGGGACAGGGATACAATGAGCAGTTCTTC
15	once	TRBJ1-3	TRBV28	TRBD1	CASSPRQGGGNTIYF	TGTGCCAGCAGTCCCAGACAGGGGGGAGGAAACACCATATATTTT
15	-	TRBJ2-3	TRBV7-8	-	CASSLLVGDTDTQYF	TGTGCCAGCAGCTTATTGGTTGGGGACACAGATACGCAGTATTTT
13	-	TRBJ1-5	TRBV7-6	-	CASSPGGNQPQHF	TGTGCCAGCAGCCCTGGGGGCAATCAGCCCCAGCATTTT
14	-	TRBJ1-4	TRBV6-1	TRBD1	CASSGGTGNEKLFF	TGTGCCAGCAGTGGTGGGACAGGGAATGAAAAACTGTTTTTT
12	-	TRBJ1-1	TRBV30	-	CAWSLPDTEAFF	TGTGCCTGGAGCCTCCCTGACACTGAAGCTTTCTTT
16	-	TRBJ2-5	TRBV11-2	TRBD2	CASSRDRGETGETQYF	TGTGCCAGCAGCCGCGATCGGGGGGAGACGGGAGAGACCCAGTACTTC
12	-	TRBJ2-7	TRBV30	-	CAWSGPYYEQYF	TGTGCCTGGAGTGGCCCCTATTACGAGCAGTACTTC
15	-	TRBJ1-4	TRBV18	-	CASSPRSGRDEKLFF	TGTGCCAGCTCACCCCGGAGCGGCAGGGATGAAAAACTGTTTTTT
13	-	TRBJ1-5	TRBV19	-	CASSMKWGQPQHF	TGTGCCAGTAGTATGAAGTGGGGGCAGCCCCAGCATTTT
16	-	TRBJ2-1	TRBV19	TRBD2	CASSIFLSLAGGGQFF	TGTGCCAGTAGTATTTTTTTAAGCCTAGCGGGGGGTGGGCAGTTCTTC
15	-	TRBJ1-6	TRBV2	-	CASSVEAPGPSPLHF	TGTGCCAGCAGTGTGGAGGCCCCGGGTCCTTCACCCCTCCACTTT
16	-	TRBJ2-1	TRBV4-1	-	CASSQEGRSSYNEQFF	TGCGCCAGCAGCCAAGAGGGGCGGAGCTCCTACAATGAGCAGTTCTTC
17	-	TRBJ1-6	TRBV25-1	-	CASSEFGGRGGNSPLHF	TGTGCCAGCAGTGAATTCGGGGGCAGAGGGGGTAATTCACCCCTCCACTTT
18	-	TRBJ1-5	TRBV5-8	-	CASSLLNAGVHSNQPQHF	TGTGCCAGCAGCTTGTTAAACGCAGGGGTTCATAGCAATCAGCCCCAGCATTTT
13	-	TRBJ2-7	TRBV6-6	TRBD2	CASGAGGPYEQYF	TGTGCCAGCGGAGCGGGGGGGCCTTACGAGCAGTACTTC
13	-	TRBJ1-2	TRBV9	TRBD1	CASSVRDRGGYTF	TGTGCCAGCAGCGTAAGGGACAGGGGAGGCTACACCTTC
12	-	TRBJ1-5	TRBV19	-	CATNTGNQPQHF	TGTGCCACTAACACCGGCAATCAGCCCCAGCATTTT
15	-	TRBJ2-7	TRBV6-1	TRBD1	CATQWGQGASYEQYF	TGTGCCACCCAATGGGGACAGGGGGCATCCTACGAGCAGTACTTC
16	once	TRBJ2-2	TRBV11-1	-	CASSLDGAANTGELFF	TGTGCCAGCAGCTTAGATGGGGCCGCAAACACCGGGGAGCTGTTTTTT
17	-	TRBJ1-2	TRBV7-3	TRBD1	CASSLRNKGDSHYGYTF	TGTGCCAGCAGCTTAAGAAACAAGGGGGACAGCCACTATGGCTACACCTTC
18	-	TRBJ2-2	TRBV7-2	-	CASSSTVGGLPNTGELFF	TGTGCCAGCAGCTCGACGGTGGGGGGACTGCCGAACACCGGGGAGCTGTTTTTT
15	-	TRBJ1-2	TRBV18	-	CASSLSNPEAYGYTF	TGTGCCAGCTCACTCAGTAATCCGGAGGCCTATGGCTACACCTTC
15	-	TRBJ2-5	TRBV27	-	CASSSGEWYQETQYF	TGTGCCAGCAGCTCAGGGGAATGGTACCAAGAGACCCAGTACTTC